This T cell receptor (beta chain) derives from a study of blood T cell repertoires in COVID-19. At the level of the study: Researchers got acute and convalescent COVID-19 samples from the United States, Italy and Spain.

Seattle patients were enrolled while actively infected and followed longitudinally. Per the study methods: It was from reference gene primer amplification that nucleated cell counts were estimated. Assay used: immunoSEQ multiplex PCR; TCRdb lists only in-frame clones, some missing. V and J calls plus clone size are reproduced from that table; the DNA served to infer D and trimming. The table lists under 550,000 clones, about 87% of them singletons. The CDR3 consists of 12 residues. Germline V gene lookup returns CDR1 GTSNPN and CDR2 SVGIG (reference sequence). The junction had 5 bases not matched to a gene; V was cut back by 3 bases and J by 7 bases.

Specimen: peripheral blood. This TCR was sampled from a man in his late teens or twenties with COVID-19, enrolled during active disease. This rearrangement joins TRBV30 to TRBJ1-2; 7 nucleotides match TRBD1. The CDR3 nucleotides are TGTGCCTGGAGGATGACAGGGAGTGGCTACACCTTC. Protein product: CAWRMTGSGYTF. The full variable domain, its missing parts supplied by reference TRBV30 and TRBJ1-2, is SQTIHQWPATLVQPVGSPLSLECTVEGTSNPNLYWYRQAAGRGLQLLFYSVGIGQISSEVPQNLSASRPQDRQFILSSKKLLLSDSGFYLCAWRMTGSGYTFGSGTRLTVV.